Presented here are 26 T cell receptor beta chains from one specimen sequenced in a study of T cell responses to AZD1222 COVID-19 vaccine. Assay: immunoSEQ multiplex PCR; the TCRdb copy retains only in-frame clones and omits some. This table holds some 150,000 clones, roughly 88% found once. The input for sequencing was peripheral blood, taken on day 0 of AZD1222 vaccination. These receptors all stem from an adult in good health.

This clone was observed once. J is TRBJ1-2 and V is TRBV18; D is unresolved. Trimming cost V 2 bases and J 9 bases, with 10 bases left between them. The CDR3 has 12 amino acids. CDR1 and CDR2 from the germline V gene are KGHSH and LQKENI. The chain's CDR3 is CASSPITESYTF. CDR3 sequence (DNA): TGTGCCAGCTCACCAATAACGGAAAGCTACACCTTC.

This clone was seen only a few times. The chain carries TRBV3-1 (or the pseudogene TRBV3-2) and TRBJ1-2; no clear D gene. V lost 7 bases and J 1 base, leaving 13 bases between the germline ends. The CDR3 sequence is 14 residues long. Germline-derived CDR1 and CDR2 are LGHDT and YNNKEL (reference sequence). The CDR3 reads CASTPKSINYGYTF. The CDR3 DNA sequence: TGTGCCAGCACCCCAAAAAGCATTAACTATGGCTACACCTTC.

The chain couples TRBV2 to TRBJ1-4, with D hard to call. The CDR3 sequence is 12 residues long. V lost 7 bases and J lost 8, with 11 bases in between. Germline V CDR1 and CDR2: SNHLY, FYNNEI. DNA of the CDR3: TGTGCCAGCACAGTCGAGAGGGAAAAACTGTTTTTT. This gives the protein CASTVEREKLFF.

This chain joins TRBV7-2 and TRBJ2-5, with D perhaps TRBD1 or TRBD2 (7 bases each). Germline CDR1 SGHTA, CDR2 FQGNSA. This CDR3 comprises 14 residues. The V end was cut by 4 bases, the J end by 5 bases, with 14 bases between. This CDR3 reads CASSSSRGGETQYF. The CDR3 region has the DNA TGTGCCAGCAGCTCAAGCAGGGGGGGGGAGACCCAGTACTTC.

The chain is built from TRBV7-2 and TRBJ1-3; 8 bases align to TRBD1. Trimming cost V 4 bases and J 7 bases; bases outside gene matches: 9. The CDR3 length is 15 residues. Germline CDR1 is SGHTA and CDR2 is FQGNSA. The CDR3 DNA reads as TGTGCCAGCAGCTCCGACAGGGGAGGGAGGAACACCATATATTTT. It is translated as CASSSDRGGRNTIYF.

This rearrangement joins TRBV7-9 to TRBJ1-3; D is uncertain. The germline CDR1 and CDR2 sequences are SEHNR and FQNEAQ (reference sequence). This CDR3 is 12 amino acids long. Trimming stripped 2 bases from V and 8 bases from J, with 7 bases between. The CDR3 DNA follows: TGTGCCAGCAGCTTACCGGGTGACACCATATATTTT. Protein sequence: CASSLPGDTIYF.

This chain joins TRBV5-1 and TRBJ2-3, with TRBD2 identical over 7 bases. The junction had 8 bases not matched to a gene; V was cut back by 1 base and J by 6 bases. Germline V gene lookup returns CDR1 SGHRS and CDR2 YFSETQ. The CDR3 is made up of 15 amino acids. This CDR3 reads CASSLWTSGGDTQYF. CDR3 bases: TGCGCCAGCAGCTTGTGGACTAGTGGAGGGGATACGCAGTATTTT.

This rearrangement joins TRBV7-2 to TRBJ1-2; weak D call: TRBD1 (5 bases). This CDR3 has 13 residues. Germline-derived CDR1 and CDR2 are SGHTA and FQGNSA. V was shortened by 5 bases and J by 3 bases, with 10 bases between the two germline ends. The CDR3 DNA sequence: TGTGCCAGCAGCCACGGGACGGACTATGGCTACACCTTC. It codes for CASSHGTDYGYTF.

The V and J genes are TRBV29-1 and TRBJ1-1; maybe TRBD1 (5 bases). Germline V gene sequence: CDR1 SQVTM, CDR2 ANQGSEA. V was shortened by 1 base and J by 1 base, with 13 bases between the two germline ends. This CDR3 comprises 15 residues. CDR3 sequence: CSVEGRVGANTEAFF. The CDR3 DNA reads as TGCAGCGTTGAAGGGAGGGTTGGGGCGAACACTGAAGCTTTCTTT.

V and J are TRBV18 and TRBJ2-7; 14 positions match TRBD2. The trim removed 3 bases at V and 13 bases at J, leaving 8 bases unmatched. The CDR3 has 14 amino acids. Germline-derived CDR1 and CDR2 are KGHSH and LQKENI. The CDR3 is CASSPGTSGGALYF. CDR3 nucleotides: TGTGCCAGCTCACCCGGGACTAGCGGGGGCGCCCTATACTTC.

CDR3 sequence (DNA): TGTGCCAGCAGTCCAACCGCCGGAGCACTGAGCTCCTACGAGCAGTACTTC. Translating it yields CASSPTAGALSSYEQYF. V gene TRBV7-2 combines with J gene TRBJ2-7; D is unresolved. Trimming removed 6 bases at V and 0 bases at J, with 21 bases between. This CDR3 contains 17 residues. CDR1 is SGHTA and CDR2 is FQGNSA in the germline V gene.

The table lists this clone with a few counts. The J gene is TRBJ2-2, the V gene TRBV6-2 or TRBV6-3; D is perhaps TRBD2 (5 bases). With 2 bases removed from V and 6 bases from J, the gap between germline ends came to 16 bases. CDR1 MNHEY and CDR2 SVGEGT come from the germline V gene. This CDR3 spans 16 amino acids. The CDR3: CASSYLGLAGSGELFF. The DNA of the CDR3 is TGTGCCAGCAGTTACCTCGGGCTAGCAGGATCCGGGGAGCTGTTTTTT.

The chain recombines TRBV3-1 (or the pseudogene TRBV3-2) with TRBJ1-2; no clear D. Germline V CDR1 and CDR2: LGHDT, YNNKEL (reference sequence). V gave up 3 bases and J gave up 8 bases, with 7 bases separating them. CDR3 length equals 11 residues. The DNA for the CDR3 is TGTGCCAGCAGCCAGCTGGGCGGCTACACCTTC. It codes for CASSQLGGYTF.

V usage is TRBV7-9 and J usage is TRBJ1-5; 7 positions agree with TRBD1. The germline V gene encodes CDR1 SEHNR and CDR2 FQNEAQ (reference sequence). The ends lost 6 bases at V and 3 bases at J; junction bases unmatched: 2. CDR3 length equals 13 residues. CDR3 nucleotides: TGTGCCAGCAGGGGACAGTCCAATCAGCCCCAGCATTTT. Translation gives CASRGQSNQPQHF.

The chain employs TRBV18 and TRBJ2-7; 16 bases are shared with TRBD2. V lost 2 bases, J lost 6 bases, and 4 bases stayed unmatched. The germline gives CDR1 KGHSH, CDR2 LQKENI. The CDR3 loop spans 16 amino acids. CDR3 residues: CASSPGTSGGAVEQYF. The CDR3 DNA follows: TGTGCCAGCTCACCAGGGACTAGCGGGGGGGCGGTCGAGCAGTACTTC.

The CDR3: CASGLGSTGELFF. The CDR3 DNA follows: TGTGCTAGTGGTTTGGGCAGTACCGGGGAGCTGTTTTTT. This rearrangement joins TRBV12-5 to TRBJ2-2; no definite D call. V lost 1 base, J lost 5 bases, and 5 bases lay in between. The CDR3 extends over 13 amino acids. The germline CDR1 and CDR2 sequences are LGHNT and FRNRAP. The variable domain in full, with the rest retrieved from reference TRBV12-5 and TRBJ2-2, is DARVTQTPRHKVTEMGQEVTMRCQPILGHNTVFWYRQTMMQGLELLAYFRNRAPLDDSGMPKDRFSAEMPDATLATLKIQPSEPRDSAVYFCASGLGSTGELFFGEGSRLTVL.

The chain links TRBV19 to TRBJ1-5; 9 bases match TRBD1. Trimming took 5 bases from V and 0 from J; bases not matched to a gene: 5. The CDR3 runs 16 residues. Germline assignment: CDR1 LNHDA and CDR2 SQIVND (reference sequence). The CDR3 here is CASSPLQGASNQPQHF. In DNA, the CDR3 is TGTGCCAGTAGTCCCTTACAGGGGGCTAGCAATCAGCCCCAGCATTTT. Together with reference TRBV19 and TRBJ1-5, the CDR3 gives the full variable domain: DGGITQSPKYLFRKEGQNVTLSCEQNLNHDAMYWYRQDPGQGLRLIYYSQIVNDFQKGDIAEGYSVSREKKESFPLTVTSAQKNPTAFYLCASSPLQGASNQPQHFGDGTRLSIL.

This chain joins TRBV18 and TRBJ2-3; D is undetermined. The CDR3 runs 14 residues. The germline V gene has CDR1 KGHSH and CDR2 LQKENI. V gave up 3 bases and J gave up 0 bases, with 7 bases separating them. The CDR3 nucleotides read TGTGCCAGCTCACCGGGCGCTAGCACAGATACGCAGTATTTT. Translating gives CASSPGASTDTQYF.

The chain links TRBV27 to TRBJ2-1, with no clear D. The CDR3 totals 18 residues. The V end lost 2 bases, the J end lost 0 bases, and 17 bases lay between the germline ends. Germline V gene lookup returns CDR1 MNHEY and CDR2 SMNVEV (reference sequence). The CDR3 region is CASSLEPQEPSSYNEQFF. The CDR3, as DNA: TGTGCCAGCAGTTTAGAACCCCAGGAACCTAGCTCCTACAATGAGCAGTTCTTC.

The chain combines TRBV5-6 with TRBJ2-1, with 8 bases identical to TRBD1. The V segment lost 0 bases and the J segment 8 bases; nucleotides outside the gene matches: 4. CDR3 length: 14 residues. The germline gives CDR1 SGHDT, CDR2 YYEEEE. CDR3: CASSLGQGADEQFF. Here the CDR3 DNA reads TGTGCCAGCAGCTTGGGGCAGGGGGCCGATGAGCAGTTCTTC.

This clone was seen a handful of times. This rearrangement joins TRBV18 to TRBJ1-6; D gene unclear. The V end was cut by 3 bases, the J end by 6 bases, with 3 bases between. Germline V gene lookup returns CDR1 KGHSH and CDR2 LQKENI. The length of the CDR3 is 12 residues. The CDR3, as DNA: TGTGCCAGCTCACCGCCTAATTCACCCCTCCACTTT. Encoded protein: CASSPPNSPLHF.

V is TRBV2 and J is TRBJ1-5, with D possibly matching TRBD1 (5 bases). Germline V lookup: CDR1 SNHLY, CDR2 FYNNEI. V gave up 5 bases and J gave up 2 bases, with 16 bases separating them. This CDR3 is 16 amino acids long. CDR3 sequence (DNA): TGTGCCAGCAGTATCGGAGTATTGGGGGGCAATCAGCCCCAGCATTTT. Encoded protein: CASSIGVLGGNQPQHF.

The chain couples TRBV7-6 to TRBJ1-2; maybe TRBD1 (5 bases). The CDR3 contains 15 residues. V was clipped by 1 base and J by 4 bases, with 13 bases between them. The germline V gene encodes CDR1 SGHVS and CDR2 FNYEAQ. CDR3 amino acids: CASSLEGSSIYGYTF. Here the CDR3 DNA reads TGTGCCAGCAGCTTAGAGGGGAGCAGCATCTATGGCTACACCTTC.

The CDR3 DNA follows: TGTGCCAGCATTCCATCCGTCGGTAGGGGATCAAATTCACCCCTCCACTTT. It translates to CASIPSVGRGSNSPLHF. The V and J genes are TRBV28 and TRBJ1-6; D might be TRBD1 (5 bases). The CDR3 is made up of 17 amino acids. Germline assignment: CDR1 MDHEN and CDR2 SYDVKM. Between the trimmed V and J ends, which lost 7 bases and 7 bases, there was a span of 23 bases. Drawing the rest from reference TRBV28 and TRBJ1-6, the complete variable domain is DVKVTQSSRYLVKRTGEKVFLECVQDMDHENMFWYRQDPGLGLRLIYFSYDVKMKEKGDIPEGYSVSREKKERFSLILESASTNQTSMYLCASIPSVGRGSNSPLHFGNGTRLTVT.

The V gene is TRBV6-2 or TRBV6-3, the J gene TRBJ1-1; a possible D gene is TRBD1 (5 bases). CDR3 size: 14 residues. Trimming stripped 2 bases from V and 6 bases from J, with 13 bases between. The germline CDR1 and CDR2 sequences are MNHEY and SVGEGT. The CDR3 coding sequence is TGTGCCAGCAGTTACAGGGGCGACTCTTCTGAAGCTTTCTTT. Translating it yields CASSYRGDSSEAFF.

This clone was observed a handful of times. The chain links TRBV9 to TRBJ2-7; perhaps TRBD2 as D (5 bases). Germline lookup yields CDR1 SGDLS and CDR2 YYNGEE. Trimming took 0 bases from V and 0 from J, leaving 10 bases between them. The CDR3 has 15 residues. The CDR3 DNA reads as TGTGCCAGCAGCGTAGGCCCGGGGAGCTCCTACGAGCAGTACTTC. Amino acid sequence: CASSVGPGSSYEQYF.